These 30 T cell receptor beta chains were sequenced from one sample in a study of T-cell memory formation after mild COVID-19. Each CDR3 protein is one row after TCRdb ran MiXCR on the 5' RACE reads. The table has tens of thousands of distinct CDR3 sequences, 9.5% to 15% seen once. The sequenced material came from PBMCs or a T cell subset sorted from them (not recorded which). These TCRs come from a man between 18 and 29 years old who had mild COVID-19 (a few samples of this study predate the infection). Cell type and time point are not known.

This clonotype has at least ten counts. The gene calls are TRBV5-1 and TRBJ2-5; D gene uncertain. Germline V gives CDR1 SGHRS, CDR2 YFSETQ. The germline V and J ends were trimmed by 3 bases and 3 bases, with 3 bases remaining between them. This CDR3 contains 11 residues. This CDR3 reads CASSWKETQYF. CDR3 coding DNA: TGCGCCAGCAGCTGGAAAGAGACCCAGTACTTC.

V is TRBV3-1 and J is TRBJ2-5, with 8 bases lining up with TRBD2. The CDR3 extends over 16 amino acids. Losses at the gene ends were 4 bases for V and 5 bases for J; bases not matched to a gene: 12. Germline V gene sequence: CDR1 LGHDT, CDR2 YNNKEL (reference sequence). The chain's CDR3 is CASSLFGRGAGETQYF. The CDR3 region has the DNA TGTGCCAGCAGCCTGTTTGGGCGGGGGGCCGGGGAGACCCAGTACTTC.

V usage is TRBV6-5 and J usage is TRBJ2-7; the match to TRBD1 covers 8 bases. The V gene end was trimmed by 2 bases and the J gene end by 7 bases; junction bases not matched to a gene: 7. CDR3 length equals 14 residues. Germline-derived CDR1 and CDR2 are MNHEY and SVGAGI. The CDR3, as DNA: TGTGCCAGCAGTTACGGGCAGGGGGCAAAAGAGCAGTACGTC. It translates to CASSYGQGAKEQYV.

The chain couples TRBV7-8 to TRBJ1-2; D call uncertain. The CDR3 is 15 residues long. V lost 0 bases and J 10 bases, leaving 18 bases between the germline ends. Germline CDR1 reads SGHVS; CDR2 reads FQNEAQ. The CDR3 nucleotides read TGTGCCAGCAGCTTAGCAGTACACCCGGGTAATGACTACACCTTC. Translated, it gives CASSLAVHPGNDYTF.

The CDR3 bases are TGTGCCAGCAGCCGGCACACCGGGGAGCTGTTTTTT. This sequence encodes CASSRHTGELFF. The chain uses TRBV5-4 and TRBJ2-2; D not resolved. Germline lookup yields CDR1 SGHNT and CDR2 YYREEE (reference sequence). The V gene lost 4 bases and the J gene lost 3 bases, with 4 bases spanning the gap. The CDR3 loop spans 12 amino acids.

This clonotype has more than one count but fewer than ten. The chain combines TRBV18 with TRBJ2-3; tentatively, D is TRBD2 (5 bases). The V gene's germline CDR1 is KGHSH and CDR2 LQKENI. V was cut by 5 bases and J by 1 base, with 13 bases left in between. The CDR3 consists of 15 residues. The CDR3 nucleotides read TGTGCCAGCTCATTACCTCTAGCCGGCACAGATACGCAGTATTTT. It specifies CASSLPLAGTDTQYF.

This clonotype was observed a few times. V and J are TRBV5-1 and TRBJ1-1; D not resolved. Between the trimmed V and J ends, which lost 5 bases and 5 bases, there was a span of 7 bases. Germline V gives CDR1 SGHRS, CDR2 YFSETQ. There are 11 residues in the CDR3. CDR3 loop: CASRLATEAFF. In DNA form, the CDR3 reads TGCGCCAGCAGGCTAGCTACTGAAGCTTTCTTT.

This chain connects TRBV29-1 to TRBJ1-4; 8 bases fit TRBD1. CDR1 and CDR2 from the germline V gene are SQVTM and ANQGSEA. The CDR3 extends over 12 amino acids. Losses at the gene ends were 7 bases for V and 6 bases for J; bases not matched to a gene: 4. The CDR3 is CSALTGDEKLFF. The CDR3 coding sequence is TGCAGCGCCCTGACAGGGGATGAAAAACTGTTTTTT. Supplemented by reference TRBV29-1 and TRBJ1-4, the full variable domain reads SAVISQKPSRDICQRGTSLTIQCQVDSQVTMMFWYRQQPGQSLTLIATANQGSEATYESGFVIDKFPISRPNLTFSTLTVSNMSPEDSSIYLCSALTGDEKLFFGSGTQLSVL.

The chain has TRBV5-1 and TRBJ1-4; a weak D match, TRBD1 (5 bases). The CDR3 is 14 residues long. Trimming stripped 0 bases from V and 6 bases from J, with 9 bases between. Germline loops: CDR1 SGHRS, CDR2 YFSETQ. Here the CDR3 reads CASSLARGHEKLFF. The DNA for the CDR3 is TGCGCCAGCAGCTTGGCGAGGGGCCATGAAAAACTGTTTTTT.

This chain uses TRBV11-2 with TRBJ2-5; 9 bases align to TRBD2. The CDR3 length is 15 residues. V lost 5 bases to trimming and J lost 2 bases; unmatched junction nucleotides: 6. In germline, CDR1 is SGHAT, CDR2 FQNNGV. In nucleotides, the CDR3 is TGTGCCAGCAGCCGGACTAGCGTTATTCAAGAGACCCAGTACTTC. Its translation is CASSRTSVIQETQYF.

This clonotype has just a few counts. The chain couples TRBV7-2 to TRBJ2-3, with a possible D match to TRBD1 (6 bases). The CDR3 runs 14 residues. CDR1 is SGHTA and CDR2 is FQGNSA in the germline V gene. Trimming took off 6 bases at V and 5 bases at J, with 15 bases between the two ends. As DNA, the CDR3 is TGTGCCAGCAGACTGGGGGCCCTAGTAGATACGCAGTATTTT. It is translated as CASRLGALVDTQYF.

This clonotype was detected ten times or more. The J gene is TRBJ2-1, the V gene TRBV6-2 or TRBV6-3; 7 nucleotides line up with TRBD2. J was trimmed by 7 bases and V by 6 bases; bases with no gene match: 6. Germline V lookup: CDR1 MNHEY, CDR2 SVGEGT. The CDR3 is 13 amino acids. The CDR3, as DNA: TGTGCCAGCAGCCGGACTAGTGAGAATGAGCAGTTCTTC. Encoded protein: CASSRTSENEQFF.

This clonotype was counted between two and nine times. V is TRBV5-4 and J is TRBJ2-3; D is unclear. V was shortened by 3 bases and J by 5 bases, with 10 bases between the two germline ends. The CDR3 totals 13 residues. Germline CDR1 SGHNT, CDR2 YYREEE (reference sequence). The CDR3 region has the DNA TGTGCCAGCAGCTCCAGCCGGATAGATACGCAGTATTTT. Protein sequence: CASSSSRIDTQYF.

The J gene is TRBJ1-1, the V gene TRBV28; D perhaps matches TRBD1 (6 bases). The CDR3 contains 17 residues. The ends were cut back, 5 bases at V and 1 base at J, with 20 bases in the middle. CDR1 and CDR2 (germline): MDHEN, SYDVKM. This CDR3 is CASSPTGFTARNTEAFF. DNA of the CDR3: TGTGCCAGCAGTCCAACAGGGTTTACTGCCAGGAACACTGAAGCTTTCTTT.

In DNA form, the CDR3 reads TGTGCCAGCACCCTAGACACATTATCTAACTATGGCTACACCTTC. Translating gives CASTLDTLSNYGYTF. The rearrangement links TRBV12-3 or TRBV12-4 to TRBJ1-2; D is unclear. Trimming shortened V by 7 bases and J by 0 bases, and 15 bases separated the two germline ends. The CDR3 is 15 residues long.

Ten or more counts support this clonotype. V and J are TRBV7-2 and TRBJ2-1, with TRBD1 matching 7 bases. This CDR3 has 15 amino acids. The germline V gene encodes CDR1 SGHTA and CDR2 FQGNSA. Losses at the gene ends were 3 bases for V and 7 bases for J; bases not matched to a gene: 9. CDR3 protein: CASSLSTGPQNEQFF. In DNA form, the CDR3 reads TGTGCCAGCAGCTTGTCGACAGGGCCTCAAAATGAGCAGTTCTTC.

In its sample, this clonotype was seen many times. V gene TRBV7-2 combines with J gene TRBJ2-5; TRBD2 matches 13 bases. The germline V gene has CDR1 SGHTA and CDR2 FQGNSA. This CDR3 comprises 17 residues. V trimming: 1 base; J trimming: 2 bases; junction bases outside the gene matches: 4. CDR3 sequence reads: CASSLVGLAGNQETQYF. The CDR3 DNA reads TGTGCCAGCAGCTTAGTGGGACTAGCGGGGAATCAAGAGACCCAGTACTTC.

This clonotype was recorded at least ten times. The chain employs TRBV10-3 and TRBJ2-3; TRBD2 agrees at 10 bases. Unmatched junction bases numbered 0, after V lost 2 bases and J lost 1 base. The length of the CDR3 is 15 residues. Germline CDR1 reads ENHRY; CDR2 reads SYGVKD. The CDR3 DNA sequence: TGTGCCATCAGTGAGGGACTAGCGGGCACAGATACGCAGTATTTT. It encodes CAISEGLAGTDTQYF.

There are a few counts of this clonotype. The CDR3 DNA sequence: TGTGCCAGCAGTTTAAGTACCGGGGCTGAAGCTTTCTTT. It codes for CASSLSTGAEAFF. The chain uses TRBV12-3 or TRBV12-4 and TRBJ1-1; D not resolved. The CDR3 sequence is 13 residues long. V was clipped by 2 bases and J by 6 bases, with 10 bases between them.

This clonotype was picked up a small number of times. V usage is TRBV7-9 and J usage is TRBJ2-1; no reliable D call. With 5 bases removed from V and 10 bases from J, the gap between germline ends came to 24 bases. This CDR3 spans 16 amino acids. Germline V gives CDR1 SEHNR, CDR2 FQNEAQ (reference sequence). CDR3 protein: CASSPPPSLQIREQFF. CDR3 sequence (DNA): TGTGCCAGCAGCCCGCCCCCGTCTCTCCAGATTCGGGAGCAGTTCTTC.

The chain uses TRBV9 and TRBJ1-2; D call uncertain. Germline V gene lookup returns CDR1 SGDLS and CDR2 YYNGEE. The CDR3 sequence is 13 residues long. V dropped 7 bases and J dropped 3 bases, with 13 bases sitting between them. The CDR3 loop reads CASHRVGDYGYTF. The CDR3 nucleotides read TGTGCCAGCCACCGTGTGGGAGACTATGGCTACACCTTC.

This clonotype was seen at least ten times. The chain carries TRBV4-3 and TRBJ2-3; 9 nucleotides match TRBD2. Germline CDR1 LGHNA, CDR2 YSLEER. The V and J ends lost 2 bases and 10 bases, in that order; junction bases with no gene match: 10. CDR3 length equals 15 residues. The CDR3 DNA is TGCGCCAGCAGCCAAACCCCGTCAAGCGGGGGGCCGCAGTATTTT. Encoded protein: CASSQTPSSGGPQYF.

Many counts were recorded for this clonotype. J is TRBJ1-1 and V is TRBV4-3; TRBD1 aligns across 9 bases. Germline values: CDR1 LGHNA, CDR2 YSLEER. V shed 4 bases and J 6 bases; nucleotides not matched to a gene: 6. This CDR3 contains 14 residues. The CDR3 DNA follows: TGCGCCAGCAGCCCGGACAGGGGAAAACCTGAAGCTTTCTTT. It is translated as CASSPDRGKPEAFF.

Only a few counts were recorded for this clonotype. The V call is TRBV5-1, the J call TRBJ2-7, with 7 nucleotides matching TRBD1. Germline V gene lookup returns CDR1 SGHRS and CDR2 YFSETQ. V trimming: 0 bases; J trimming: 0 bases; junction bases outside the gene matches: 3. CDR3 length equals 15 residues. CDR3 sequence reads: CASSLDRGSSYEQYV. The CDR3 DNA is TGCGCCAGCAGCTTGGACAGGGGTAGCTCCTACGAGCAGTACGTC.

This clonotype was detected a few times. The rearrangement links TRBV12-3 or TRBV12-4 to TRBJ1-4; 9 bases fit TRBD1. The CDR3 totals 17 residues. Germline trimming cut 2 bases from V and 7 bases from J; bases unmatched to any gene: 11. The CDR3 DNA is TGTGCCAGCAGTTTATACCCCGGACAGGGGTATGGTGAAAAACTGTTTTTT. This gives the protein CASSLYPGQGYGEKLFF.

This chain uses TRBV6-2 or TRBV6-3 with TRBJ2-7; D not certain. Germline assignment: CDR1 MNHEY and CDR2 SVGEGT. The V and J ends lost 4 bases and 2 bases respectively, with 6 bases between them. The CDR3 has 12 residues. The CDR3 is CASSFHPYEQYV. The CDR3 nucleotides are TGTGCCAGCAGTTTCCATCCCTACGAGCAGTACGTC.

The chain has TRBV27 and TRBJ2-7; possibly TRBD1 for D (6 bases). This CDR3 contains 13 residues. The V gene's germline CDR1 is MNHEY and CDR2 SMNVEV (reference sequence). Trimming took 6 bases from V and 1 from J, leaving 10 bases between them. The chain's CDR3 is CASRSTGSYEQYF. DNA of the CDR3: TGTGCCAGCAGGTCGACAGGTTCCTACGAGCAGTACTTC.

The rearrangement links TRBV5-8 to TRBJ2-3; the D gene is possibly TRBD2 (5 bases). Between the trimmed V and J ends, which lost 4 bases and 4 bases, there was a span of 7 bases. CDR3 length equals 12 residues. Per germline, CDR1 SGHTS and CDR2 YDEGEE. The CDR3 nucleotides are TGTGCCAGCAGCCGTAGCGCAGATACGCAGTATTTT. It encodes CASSRSADTQYF.

This clonotype was observed a few times. The chain combines TRBV7-2 with TRBJ2-7; D remains unclear. Trimming stripped 5 bases from V and 1 base from J, with 6 bases between. The CDR3 is made up of 12 amino acids. CDR1 SGHTA and CDR2 FQGNSA come from the germline V gene. Written as DNA, the CDR3 is TGTGCCAGCAGCCAAGGATCCTACGAGCAGTACTTC. Its translation: CASSQGSYEQYF.

This clonotype appeared a few times. This rearrangement joins TRBV12-3 or TRBV12-4 to TRBJ2-7, with D perhaps assigned TRBD1 or TRBD2 (5 bases each). The CDR3 is 13 residues long. V was pared by 6 bases and J by 3 bases, with 12 bases between. The CDR3 is CASSFGTDYEQYV. As DNA, the CDR3 is TGTGCCAGCAGCTTCGGGACCGACTACGAGCAGTACGTC.